Listed below are T cell receptor beta chains from one sample, sequenced in a study of tumour-infiltrating T cells in Burkitt lymphoma. The protocol was immunoSEQ multiplex PCR, while the TCRdb copy is restricted to in-frame clones and leaves out a portion. The sample yields about 1,700 clones, 60% to 70% seen once. The source material was tumor tissue. The source of these receptors is a human donor with diffuse large B-cell lymphoma. Both conserved end residues are part of each CDR3. The order of the fields is D gene, V gene, CDR3 protein. D genes are given only for firm matches.

d_gene: .
v_gene: TRBV21-1
CDR3aa: CASRPLPGRSNTEAFF

d_gene: .
v_gene: TRBV5-4
CDR3aa: CASSLGSFYEQYF

d_gene: .
v_gene: TRBV9
CDR3aa: CASSVRGELGYEQYF

d_gene: .
v_gene: TRBV10-3
CDR3aa: CAISESNPFTEAFF

d_gene: .
v_gene: TRBV7-9
CDR3aa: CASSTKETQYF

d_gene: .
v_gene: TRBV9
CDR3aa: CASSPGPARDF

d_gene: .
v_gene: TRBV4-2
CDR3aa: CASSQDGGSSYEQYF

d_gene: TRBD2
v_gene: TRBV19
CDR3aa: CASSIIVAGGETQYF

d_gene: .
v_gene: TRBV7-2
CDR3aa: CASSPVGGYEQYF

d_gene: .
v_gene: TRBV7-3
CDR3aa: CASSLSHTSGANVLTF

d_gene: .
v_gene: TRBV6-1
CDR3aa: CASSSAGGGTEAFF

d_gene: .
v_gene: TRBV20-1
CDR3aa: CSAFFGETQYF

d_gene: .
v_gene: TRBV6-1
CDR3aa: CASRRYEQYF

d_gene: .
v_gene: TRBV6-1
CDR3aa: CASLGALSNTIYF

d_gene: .
v_gene: TRBV20-1
CDR3aa: CSAQTGSEQYF

d_gene: TRBD1
v_gene: TRBV27
CDR3aa: CASMREFRPGRTGGINNEQFF

d_gene: .
v_gene: TRBV7-9
CDR3aa: CASSRTGVVSADTQYF

d_gene: .
v_gene: TRBV5-6
CDR3aa: CASSMGLSYEQYF

d_gene: .
v_gene: TRBV27
CDR3aa: CASSSKRFSDTQYF

d_gene: .
v_gene: TRBV4-1
CDR3aa: CASSQDNLGTYGYTF

d_gene: .
v_gene: TRBV2
CDR3aa: CASSLFRGDEQYF

d_gene: TRBD1
v_gene: TRBV9
CDR3aa: CASSFGTGRMTDTQYF

d_gene: .
v_gene: TRBV5-4
CDR3aa: CATKGGGRMVGETQYF

d_gene: .
v_gene: TRBV27
CDR3aa: CASSFRADNSPLHF

d_gene: TRBD2
v_gene: TRBV27
CDR3aa: CASSGQGGNGELFF

d_gene: TRBD2
v_gene: TRBV2
CDR3aa: CASSELAAYEQYF

d_gene: TRBD1
v_gene: TRBV12-5
CDR3aa: CASGFGTGINNYGYTF

d_gene: .
v_gene: TRBV7-6
CDR3aa: CASSWRGRDLDEQYF

d_gene: .
v_gene: TRBV15
CDR3aa: CATSRVQELYSPLHF

d_gene: .
v_gene: TRBV2
CDR3aa: CASRDRPLDTQYF

d_gene: .
v_gene: TRBV5-4
CDR3aa: CASSLGPQDYTEAFF

d_gene: TRBD2
v_gene: TRBV11-1
CDR3aa: CASSVGTSGSGETQYF

d_gene: .
v_gene: TRBV5-1
CDR3aa: CASSLRQGAYEQYF

d_gene: .
v_gene: TRBV6-1
CDR3aa: CASSSTLNTGELFF

d_gene: .
v_gene: TRBV4-1
CDR3aa: CASSTAYEQYF

d_gene: TRBD1
v_gene: TRBV11-3
CDR3aa: CASSFHDRGYSYNEQFF

d_gene: .
v_gene: TRBV5-1
CDR3aa: CASSLEGPYEQYF

d_gene: TRBD2
v_gene: TRBV5-1
CDR3aa: CASSLETSGGGEQFF

d_gene: .
v_gene: TRBV5-1
CDR3aa: CASSLLHGEKNIQYF

d_gene: TRBD1
v_gene: TRBV9
CDR3aa: CASQGQGNIQYF

d_gene: TRBD2
v_gene: TRBV25-1
CDR3aa: CASSVTSGSNEQFF

d_gene: TRBD1
v_gene: TRBV4-3
CDR3aa: CASSRRTGEYGEQFF

d_gene: .
v_gene: TRBV27
CDR3aa: CASENGYEQYF

d_gene: .
v_gene: TRBV7-9
CDR3aa: CASSREGAANTGELFF

d_gene: .
v_gene: TRBV27
CDR3aa: CASSLSGGLGNEQFF

d_gene: .
v_gene: TRBV25-1
CDR3aa: CASRGAPSTDTQYF

d_gene: .
v_gene: TRBV14
CDR3aa: CASSPLTVRAVQYF